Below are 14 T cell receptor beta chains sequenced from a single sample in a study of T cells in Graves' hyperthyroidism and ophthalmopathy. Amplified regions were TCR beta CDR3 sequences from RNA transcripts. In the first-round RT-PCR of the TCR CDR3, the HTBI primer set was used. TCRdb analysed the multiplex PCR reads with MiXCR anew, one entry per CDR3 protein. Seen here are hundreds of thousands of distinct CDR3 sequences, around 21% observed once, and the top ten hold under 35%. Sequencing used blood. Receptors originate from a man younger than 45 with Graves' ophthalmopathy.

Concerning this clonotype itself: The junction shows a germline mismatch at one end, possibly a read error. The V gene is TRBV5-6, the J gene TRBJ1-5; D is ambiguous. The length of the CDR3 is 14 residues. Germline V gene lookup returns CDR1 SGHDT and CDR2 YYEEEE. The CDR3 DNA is TGTGCCAACAGCTTGTGGGATCAAATTCAGCCCCAGCATTTT. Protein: CANSLWDQIQPQHF.

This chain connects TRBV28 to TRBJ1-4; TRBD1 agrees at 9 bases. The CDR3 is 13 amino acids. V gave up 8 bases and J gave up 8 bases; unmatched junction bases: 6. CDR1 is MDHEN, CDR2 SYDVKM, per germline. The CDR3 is CASLQGAGEKLFF. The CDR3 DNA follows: TGTGCCAGCCTACAGGGGGCGGGGGAAAAACTGTTTTTT. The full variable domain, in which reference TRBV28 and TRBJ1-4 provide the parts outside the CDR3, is DVKVTQSSRYLVKRTGEKVFLECVQDMDHENMFWYRQDPGLGLRLIYFSYDVKMKEKGDIPEGYSVSREKKERFSLILESASTNQTSMYLCASLQGAGEKLFFGSGTQLSVL.

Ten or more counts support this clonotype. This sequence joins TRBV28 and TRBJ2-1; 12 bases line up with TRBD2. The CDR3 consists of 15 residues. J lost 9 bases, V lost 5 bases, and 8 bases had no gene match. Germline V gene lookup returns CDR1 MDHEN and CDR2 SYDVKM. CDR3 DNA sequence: TGTGCCAGCAGTACGGCTAGCGGGAGGGTACGTGAGCAGTTCTTC. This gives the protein CASSTASGRVREQFF.

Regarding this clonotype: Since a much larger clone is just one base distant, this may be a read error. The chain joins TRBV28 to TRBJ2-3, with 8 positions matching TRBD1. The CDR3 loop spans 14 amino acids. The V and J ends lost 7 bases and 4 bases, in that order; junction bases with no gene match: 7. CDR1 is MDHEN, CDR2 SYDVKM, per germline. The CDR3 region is CASNPQGAPDTQYF. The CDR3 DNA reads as TGTGCCAGCAACCCTCAGGGGGCCCCAGATACGCAGTATTTT.

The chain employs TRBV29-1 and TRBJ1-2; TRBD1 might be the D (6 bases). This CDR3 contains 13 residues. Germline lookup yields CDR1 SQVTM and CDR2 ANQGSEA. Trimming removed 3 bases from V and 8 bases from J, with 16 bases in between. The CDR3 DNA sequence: TGCAGCGTTGACGCTGGACAGCTCGAAGGCTACACCTTC. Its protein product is CSVDAGQLEGYTF.

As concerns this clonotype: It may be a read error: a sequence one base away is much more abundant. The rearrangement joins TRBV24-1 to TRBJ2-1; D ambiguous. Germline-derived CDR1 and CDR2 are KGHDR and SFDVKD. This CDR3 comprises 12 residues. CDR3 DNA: TGTGCCACCAGTGATCAAAGATATGAGCGGTTCTTC. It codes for CATSDQRYERFF.

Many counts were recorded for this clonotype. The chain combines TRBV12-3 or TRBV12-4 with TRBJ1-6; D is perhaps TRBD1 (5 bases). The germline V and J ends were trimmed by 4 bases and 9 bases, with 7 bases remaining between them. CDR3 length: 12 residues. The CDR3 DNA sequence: TGTGCCAGCAGTTATGGGGGTTCACCCCTCCACTTT. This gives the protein CASSYGGSPLHF.

This CDR3 reads CATSRDGTLPLHF. CDR3 DNA: TGTGCCACCAGCAGAGATGGGACCCTACCCCTCCACTTT. The rearrangement links TRBV15 to TRBJ1-6; a weak D match, TRBD1 (5 bases). This CDR3 contains 13 residues. V was shortened by 0 bases and J by 12 bases, with 9 bases between the two germline ends. Germline CDR1 reads LNHNV; CDR2 reads YYDKDF (reference sequence).

CDR3 in DNA: TGTGCCAGCAGCTTAGATTTTGGGCCGGTTGGATGGGATTCAGGTCAGCCCCAGCATTTT. Translating it yields CASSLDFGPVGWDSGQPQHF. This chain links TRBV7-8 with TRBJ1-5; D is undetermined. This CDR3 is 20 amino acids long. V lost 1 base, J lost 6 bases, and 28 bases lay in between. Germline CDR1 is SGHVS and CDR2 is FQNEAQ.

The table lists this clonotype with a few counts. The DNA of the CDR3 is TGTGCCAGTAGTAGTAAGGGACACCACTCTGGGGCCAACGTCCTGACTTTC. It codes for CASSSKGHHSGANVLTF. The chain recombines TRBV19 with TRBJ2-6, with D maybe TRBD1 (6 bases). Per the germline V gene, CDR1 is LNHDA and CDR2 is SQIVND (reference sequence). Trimming removed 4 bases at V and 0 bases at J, with 13 bases between. The CDR3 runs 17 residues.

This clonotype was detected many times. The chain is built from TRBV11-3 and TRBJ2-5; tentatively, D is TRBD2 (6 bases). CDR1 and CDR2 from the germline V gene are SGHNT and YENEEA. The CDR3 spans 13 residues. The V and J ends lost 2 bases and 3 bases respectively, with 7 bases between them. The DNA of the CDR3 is TGTGCCAGCAGCTTAAGGAGGGAAGAGACCCAGTACTTC. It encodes CASSLRREETQYF. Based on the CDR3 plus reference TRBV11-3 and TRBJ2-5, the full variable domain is EAGVVQSPRYKIIEKKQPVAFWCNPISGHNTLYWYLQNLGQGPELLIRYENEEAVDDSQLPKDRFSAERLKGVDSTLKIQPAELGDSAVYLCASSLRREETQYFGPGTRLLVL.

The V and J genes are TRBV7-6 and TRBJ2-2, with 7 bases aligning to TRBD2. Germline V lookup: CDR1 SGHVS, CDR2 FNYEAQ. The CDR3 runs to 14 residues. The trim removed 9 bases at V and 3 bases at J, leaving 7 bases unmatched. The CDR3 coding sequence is TGTGCCAGTCGACGACTAGCTTACACCGGGGAGCTGTTTTTT. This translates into CASRRLAYTGELFF.

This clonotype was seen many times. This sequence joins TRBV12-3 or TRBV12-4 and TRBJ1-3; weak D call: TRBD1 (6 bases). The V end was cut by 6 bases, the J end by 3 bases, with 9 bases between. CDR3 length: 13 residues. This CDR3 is CASRPGVGNTIYF. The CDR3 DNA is TGTGCCAGCAGACCAGGGGTTGGAAACACCATATATTTT.

The CDR3 nucleotides are TGTGCCAGCAGCAGCTATGAGCAGTTCTTC. Its translation: CASSSYEQFF. V and J are TRBV11-2 and TRBJ2-1; D is unclear. The CDR3 length is 10 residues. V was trimmed by 5 bases and J by 8 bases, leaving 4 bases between them. In germline, CDR1 is SGHAT, CDR2 FQNNGV.